Listed below are T cell receptor beta chains from one sample, sequenced in a study of breast tumors, draining lymph nodes, adjacent tissues. Using its own MiXCR run on the multiplex PCR reads, TCRdb lists one record per CDR3 protein. Of fewer than 300,000 distinct CDR3 sequences in the sample, roughly 32% were seen once. Sequencing was performed on axillary lymph node tissue. These TCRs come from a female donor with breast cancer. Some clones in this sample may be carry-over from other donors' samples. Both conserved end residues are part of each CDR3. The D gene is left open where the match is weak. A row's size may be missing; if present it is once, few, many or a size class.

TRBJ1-1	.	.	TRBV7-2	TGTGCCAGCAGCTTAGATCCCGAGCTTCTCCGGAACGGTGAAGCTTTCTTT	CASSLDPELLRNGEAFF
TRBJ2-5	many	.	TRBV10-3	TGTGCCATCAGTGAGCGGGGGGAGACCCAGTACTTC	CAISERGETQYF
TRBJ2-1	many	.	TRBV5-1	TGCGCCAGCAGCTTGGTGGGATCGAACAATGAGCAGTTCTTC	CASSLVGSNNEQFF
TRBJ2-5	many	TRBD2	TRBV9	TGTGCCAGCAGCGGCAAGGGAGGGGAGACCCAGTACTTC	CASSGKGGETQYF
TRBJ2-5	many	TRBD1	TRBV7-9	TGTGCCAGCAGCTTCCGGACAGGGGCGTCATTTGGGGAGACCCAGTACTTC	CASSFRTGASFGETQYF
TRBJ2-5	.	TRBD1	TRBV6-2/TRBV6-3	TGTGCCAGCAGTCCAGCCACAGGGGGCACAGAGACCCAGTACTTC	CASSPATGGTETQYF
TRBJ2-3	.	TRBD1	TRBV9	TGTGCCAGCAGCGTAGGGGGGACAGACACAGATACGCAGTATTTT	CASSVGGTDTDTQYF
TRBJ2-7	few	TRBD1	TRBV24-1	TGTGCCACCAGTGATCCCGGGACAGGGGTTTACGAGCAGTACTTC	CATSDPGTGVYEQYF
TRBJ2-1	few	.	TRBV27	TGTGCCAGCACCTATAAACGGGGCACCCCGCCGCGTTTCTTC	CASTYKRGTPPRFF
TRBJ1-4	.	.	TRBV11-3	TGTGCCAGCAGCTTGCGTACAGGATCCCTTGGAAAACTGTTTTTT	CASSLRTGSLGKLFF
TRBJ2-5	many	.	TRBV7-9	TGTGCCAGCAGCAACCAACAGGGTAATTTGGAGACCCAGTACTTC	CASSNQQGNLETQYF
TRBJ1-1	.	.	TRBV5-1	TGCGCCAGCAGTAGGACATCGGTAAACACTGAAGCTTTCTTT	CASSRTSVNTEAFF
TRBJ2-1	many	.	TRBV10-3	TGTGCCATCAGTGAGTCAAGTAATGAGCAGTTCTTC	CAISESSNEQFF
TRBJ2-2	many	.	TRBV9	TGTGCCAGCAGCGCCCACCTACCCTCCACCGGGGAGCTGTTTTTT	CASSAHLPSTGELFF
TRBJ1-2	.	TRBD1	TRBV9	TGTGCCAGCAGCGTAGGACAGGGGGTATATGGCTACACCTTC	CASSVGQGVYGYTF
TRBJ1-2	many	.	TRBV5-8	TGTGCCAGCAGCCCGCGGACGGTATATGGCTACACCTTC	CASSPRTVYGYTF
TRBJ1-5	few	TRBD1	TRBV20-1	TGCAGTGCTAGAGTTCCCAGGGGGTACCGGACCCAGCATTTT	CSARVPRGYRTQHF
TRBJ1-1	.	.	TRBV18	TGTGCCAGCGTTACTCAGATGAACACTGAAGCTTTCTTT	CASVTQMNTEAFF
TRBJ1-4	many	.	TRBV7-9	TGTGCCAGCGCAGAGAGAGGAGCGGGTGAAAAACTGTTTTTT	CASAERGAGEKLFF
TRBJ1-1	.	TRBD1	TRBV10-3	TGTGCCATCAGTGAGTCGGGCAGGGGGCTTACTGAAGCTTTCTTT	CAISESGRGLTEAFF
TRBJ2-5	.	.	TRBV11-2	.	CASSFYICSARDVVAGGPQETQYF
TRBJ2-1	.	TRBD2	TRBV7-2	TGTGCCAGCAGATATAGCGGGTTGAGTCTTTCCTACGATGAGCAGTTCTTC	CASRYSGLSLSYDEQFF
TRBJ1-4	.	.	TRBV28	TGTGCCAGCAGGGGTGGTGTACTCAATGAAAAATTAGGACTGTTTTTT	CASRGGVLNEKLGLFF
TRBJ2-5	once	.	TRBV24-1	TGTGCCACCAGTGATCTCGGGAGTGGTGCTTTAGAGACCCAGTACTTC	CATSDLGSGALETQYF
TRBJ2-7	many	TRBD1	TRBV25-1	TGTGCCAGCAGACAGGGGGCCTTAATGGAGCAGTACTTC	CASRQGALMEQYF
TRBJ1-5	many	.	TRBV5-6	TGTGCCAGCAGCTTCGGTAGCGATCAGCCCCAGCATTTT	CASSFGSDQPQHF
TRBJ2-3	few	TRBD2	TRBV3-1	TGTGCCAGCAGCACGCCTAGCGGTACTAGCACAGATACGCAGTATTTT	CASSTPSGTSTDTQYF
TRBJ1-2	many	.	TRBV7-9	TGTGCCAGCAGCTTAGGGGATTTTAACTATGGCTACACCTTC	CASSLGDFNYGYTF
TRBJ1-1	few	TRBD1	TRBV4-1	TGCGCCAGCAGCCAAGAGGGACAGCGTGGTGAAGCTTTCTTT	CASSQEGQRGEAFF
TRBJ2-3	many	.	TRBV5-8	TGTGCCAGCAGCTCGGTTAGTCGGAGCACAGATACGCAGTATTTT	CASSSVSRSTDTQYF
TRBJ2-3	few	.	TRBV6-9	TGTGCCAGCAGTCACCTCGGGGGCACAGATACGCAGTATTTT	CASSHLGGTDTQYF
TRBJ2-3	many	TRBD2	TRBV28	TGTGCCAGCAGTTACGGGACTAGCGACACAGATACGCAGTATTTT	CASSYGTSDTDTQYF
TRBJ2-2	.	.	TRBV12-3/TRBV12-4	TGTGCCAGCAGTTTAGCAGGGCAGGCGGGGTTTATGAACACCGGGGAGCTGTTTTTT	CASSLAGQAGFMNTGELFF
TRBJ1-5	.	TRBD1	TRBV2	TGTGCCAGCTCCAGGGGGCAAGAGACCCAGCATTTT	CASSRGQETQHF
TRBJ2-2	many	.	TRBV20-1	TGCAGTGCTAGGTGGGCTGGGGACACCGGGGAGCTGTTTTTT	CSARWAGDTGELFF
TRBJ1-3	.	.	TRBV2	TGTGCCAGCAGTGTAGCGAGACAGATGGACACCATATATTTT	CASSVARQMDTIYF
TRBJ2-7	many	.	TRBV11-2	TGTGCCAGCAGCTTTTCAGTTTTGCACGAGCAGTACTTC	CASSFSVLHEQYF
TRBJ2-1	many	TRBD2	TRBV20-1	TGCAGTGCTAGGGAACTAGCGGGAGTCCCGAGCTCCTACAATGAGCAGTTCTTC	CSARELAGVPSSYNEQFF
TRBJ2-7	many	TRBD2	TRBV7-2	TGTGCCAGCAGCTCTCGGACTAGCGTAATCCACGAGCAGTACTTC	CASSSRTSVIHEQYF
TRBJ2-3	.	.	TRBV27	TGTGCCAGCAGTTTTGTAGGCACAGATACGCAGTATTTT	CASSFVGTDTQYF
TRBJ1-5	many	TRBD1	TRBV5-5	TGTGCCAGCAGCTTGGCCGGGACAGGAAGAAGCAATCAGCCCCAGCATTTT	CASSLAGTGRSNQPQHF
TRBJ2-3	many	.	TRBV6-5	TGTGCCAGCAGCAGGGACCGTACCAACACAGATACGCAGTATTTT	CASSRDRTNTDTQYF
TRBJ1-4	many	.	TRBV12-3/TRBV12-4	TGTGCCAGCAGTTCCCAACCCGTCAATGAAAAACTGTTTTTT	CASSSQPVNEKLFF
TRBJ2-3	.	TRBD1	TRBV6-5	TGTGCCAGCAGTTTATTCCAGGGGGTCGATACGCAGTATTTT	CASSLFQGVDTQYF
TRBJ2-7	many	TRBD2	TRBV27	TGTGCCAGCCTATCCCCCGGGACTAGCGGGTCCAAGCAGTACTTC	CASLSPGTSGSKQYF
TRBJ1-6	.	.	TRBV6-4	TGTGCCAGCAGTGAGGCCCCGGGCTCACCCCTCCACTTT	CASSEAPGSPLHF
TRBJ2-7	few	.	TRBV7-8	TGTGCCAGCAGCTTAGATGGGGTGGGGAACAGGGTGGGGCGCCGCTACGAGCAGTACTTC	CASSLDGVGNRVGRRYEQYF
TRBJ2-3	many	TRBD2	TRBV30	TGTGCCTGGAAGACTAGCGGGATTACAGATACGCAGTATTTT	CAWKTSGITDTQYF
TRBJ1-2	.	.	TRBV29-1	TGCAGCGCCTCGGGCTATGGCTACACCTTC	CSASGYGYTF
TRBJ1-2	many	.	TRBV5-1	TGCGCCAGCAGCTTGCTGGGGGGGCACTATGGCTACACCTTC	CASSLLGGHYGYTF